The clone carrying this T cell receptor beta chain was seen ten or more times. Its antigen is not identified. V dropped 4 bases and J dropped 3 bases, with 15 bases sitting between them. Germline CDR1 and CDR2: SQVTM and ANQGSEA. The CDR3 runs to 14 residues. These data come from a study of regulatory T cells in long-lasting Graves disease. Study-level results: Favoring TRBV28, TRBJ1-2 and TRBJ2-5 was a feature seen in persistent disease.

iRepertoire HTBI primers and Arm-PCR of CDR3 regions built TCR beta libraries. MiXCR was run by TCRdb on the multiplex PCR reads, yielding one entry per CDR3 protein. The top ten clones hold about 25% of a sample with 350,000 to 500,000 distinct CDR3 sequences, about 15% of them seen once. Time point denoted: newly diagnosed GD, antithyroid drugs for less than 3 months. PBMC RNA served as the TCR library source. The same data also contributed to another study, on T cells in Graves' hyperthyroidism and ophthalmopathy.

The chain recombines TRBV29-1 with TRBJ1-1; D is possibly TRBD1 (6 bases). The clonotype was recovered from a woman between 18 and 30 years old with Graves disease. The source was peripheral blood mononuclear cells (PBMCs), collected at new diagnosis, from a patient treated with antithyroid drugs. This chain's CDR3 is CSVVTGNFDTEAFF. CDR3 nucleotides: TGCAGCGTTGTCACAGGGAATTTCGACACTGAAGCTTTCTTT.